This TCR beta chain was sequenced for a study of blood T cell repertoires in COVID-19. Study summary: Samples came from the United States, Italy and Spain, spanning acute and convalescent COVID-19. Sources were T cells, B-cell-depleted T cells, or PBMCs; the material itself was cDNA or gDNA.

Study processing details: Reference gene primer amplification gave estimated nucleated cell counts. Assay used: immunoSEQ multiplex PCR; TCRdb lists only in-frame clones, some missing. The V and J calls and the clone size are those of that table, but D and trimming were determined from the DNA. Of about 120,000 clones listed, more than 75% were seen once; the top ten hold about 1.5%. The sample comprised peripheral blood. The source is a human donor in a cohort sampled during active COVID-19.

CDR3 coding DNA: TGTGCCAGCAGTGAAGCGACTTCGTACCAAGAGACCCAGTACTTC. Protein sequence: CASSEATSYQETQYF. This chain links TRBV6-1 with TRBJ2-5; D gene ambiguous. Trimming left V 0 bases short and J 0 bases short, with 8 bases between. The germline V gene has CDR1 MNHNS and CDR2 SASEGT. The CDR3 contains 15 residues.